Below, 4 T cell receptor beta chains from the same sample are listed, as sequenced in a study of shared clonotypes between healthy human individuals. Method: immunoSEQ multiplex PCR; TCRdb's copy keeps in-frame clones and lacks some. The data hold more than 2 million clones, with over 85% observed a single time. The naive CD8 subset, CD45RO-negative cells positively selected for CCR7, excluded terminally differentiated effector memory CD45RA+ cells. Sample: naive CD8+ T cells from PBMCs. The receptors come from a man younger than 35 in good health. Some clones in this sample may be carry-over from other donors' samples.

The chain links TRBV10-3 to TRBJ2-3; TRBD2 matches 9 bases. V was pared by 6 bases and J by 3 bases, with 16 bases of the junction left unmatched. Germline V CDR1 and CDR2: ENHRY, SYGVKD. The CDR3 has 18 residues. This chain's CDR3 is CAISSGTAGTSTTDTQYF. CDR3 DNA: TGTGCCATCAGCTCCGGGACAGCCGGGACTAGCACAACAGATACGCAGTATTTT.

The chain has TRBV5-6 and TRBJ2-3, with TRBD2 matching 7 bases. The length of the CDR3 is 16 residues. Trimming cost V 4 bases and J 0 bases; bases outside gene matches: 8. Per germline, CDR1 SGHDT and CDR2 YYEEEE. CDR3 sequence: CASSPTLAASTDTQYF. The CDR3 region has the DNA TGTGCCAGCAGCCCCACCCTAGCGGCGAGCACAGATACGCAGTATTTT.

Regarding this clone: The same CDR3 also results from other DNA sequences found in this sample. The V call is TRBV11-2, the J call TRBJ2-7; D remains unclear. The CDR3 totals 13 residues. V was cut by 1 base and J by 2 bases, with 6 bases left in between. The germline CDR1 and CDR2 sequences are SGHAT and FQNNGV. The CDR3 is CASSLGVAYEQYF. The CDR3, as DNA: TGTGCCAGCAGCTTAGGAGTGGCCTACGAGCAGTACTTC.

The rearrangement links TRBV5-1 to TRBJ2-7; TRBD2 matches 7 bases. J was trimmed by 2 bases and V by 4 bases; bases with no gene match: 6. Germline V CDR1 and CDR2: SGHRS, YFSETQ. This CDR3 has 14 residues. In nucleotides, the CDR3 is TGCGCCAGCAGCGACTCCGGACTAGCCTACGAGCAGTACTTC. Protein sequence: CASSDSGLAYEQYF.